Below are 27 T cell receptor beta chains sequenced from a single sample in a study of blood T cell repertoires in COVID-19. Data came from immunoSEQ multiplex PCR; TCRdb stores just in-frame clones and leaves some out. The sample includes under 200,000 clones, about 87% of them seen just once. Material for sequencing was peripheral blood. These receptors came from a woman aged 55-69 years who had recovered from COVID-19.

This clone was found a few times. CDR3 loop: CASYPTSGGHTEAFF. The CDR3 coding sequence is TGTGCCAGCTATCCTACCTCAGGAGGGCACACTGAAGCTTTCTTT. The rearrangement links TRBV6-6 to TRBJ1-1; D unresolved. This CDR3 is 15 amino acids long. Germline loops: CDR1 MNHNY, CDR2 SVGAGI (reference sequence). Trimming left V 8 bases short and J 3 bases short, with 19 bases between.

The V call is TRBV3-1 (or the pseudogene TRBV3-2), the J call TRBJ2-7, with 9 bases matching TRBD2. Trimming removed 3 bases from V and 5 bases from J; junction bases left unmatched: 14. The CDR3 covers 17 residues. Germline V lookup: CDR1 LGHDT, CDR2 YNNKEL (reference sequence). The chain's CDR3 is CASSQGPPGLASHEQYF. The DNA for the CDR3 is TGTGCCAGCAGCCAGGGACCGCCGGGACTAGCATCCCACGAGCAGTACTTC.

The V gene is TRBV7-3, the J gene TRBJ2-3; D might be TRBD1 (6 bases). This CDR3 spans 12 amino acids. Germline lookup yields CDR1 SGHTA and CDR2 FQGTGA. V dropped 6 bases and J dropped 4 bases, with 8 bases sitting between them. The CDR3 reads CASSTGSDTQYF. The CDR3 bases are TGTGCCAGCAGTACAGGGTCAGATACGCAGTATTTT.

The rearrangement links TRBV28 to TRBJ1-4, with D possibly being TRBD1 (6 bases). CDR1 and CDR2 from the germline V gene are MDHEN and SYDVKM. This CDR3 is built from 14 residues. The V gene lost 6 bases and the J gene lost 5 bases, with 13 bases spanning the gap. CDR3 residues: CASSPERGNEKLFF. CDR3 bases: TGTGCCAGCAGCCCCGAAAGGGGGAATGAAAAACTGTTTTTT.

The rearrangement uses TRBV5-1 and TRBJ2-7, with a weak D call TRBD2 (7 bases). Germline loops: CDR1 SGHRS, CDR2 YFSETQ. Trimming removed 3 bases at V and 0 bases at J, with 13 bases between. The CDR3 loop spans 15 amino acids. CDR3 DNA: TGCGCCAGCAGCTGGGGGCGGGGGAGCTCCTACGAGCAGTACTTC. Protein sequence: CASSWGRGSSYEQYF.

In regard to this clone: One end of the junction fails to match germline, which may point to a read error. The CDR3 DNA is TGTGCCAGCAGTTTAGAAGCCGGGGGGGCAGAGACCCAGTACTTC. Amino acids: CASSLEAGGAETQYF. The J gene is TRBJ2-5, the V gene TRBV13; TRBD2 matches 8 bases. CDR3 length equals 15 residues. In germline, CDR1 is PRHDT, CDR2 FYEKMQ (reference sequence).

V and J are TRBV5-4 and TRBJ1-2; 7 bases agree with TRBD1. In germline, CDR1 is SGHNT, CDR2 YYREEE (reference sequence). The trim removed 4 bases at V and 8 bases at J, leaving 14 bases unmatched. This CDR3 region has 15 residues. The CDR3 DNA sequence: TGTGCCAGCAGCCCCGCAATTCAGGGGGTTCAGGGCTACACCTTC. This encodes CASSPAIQGVQGYTF. The full variable domain, rest sourced from reference TRBV5-4 and TRBJ1-2, is ETGVTQSPTHLIKTRGQQVTLRCSSQSGHNTVSWYQQALGQGPQFIFQYYREEENGRGNFPPRFSGLQFPNYSSELNVNALELDDSALYLCASSPAIQGVQGYTFGSGTRLTVV.

The chain recombines TRBV27 with TRBJ1-2; 8 nucleotides match TRBD1. This CDR3 has 13 amino acids. Germline trimming cut 6 bases from V and 7 bases from J; bases unmatched to any gene: 7. In germline, CDR1 is MNHEY, CDR2 SMNVEV (reference sequence). Here the CDR3 DNA reads TGTGCCAGCAGCCTAGACAGGGGCTCTGGCTACACCTTC. Its translation is CASSLDRGSGYTF.

This chain joins TRBV30 and TRBJ1-5; the D is unclear. CDR3 length: 14 amino acids. Trimming cost V 2 bases and J 7 bases, with 15 bases left between them. Germline V gene sequence: CDR1 GTSNPN, CDR2 SVGIG (reference sequence). Here the CDR3 reads CAWSSPGRSQPQHF. The CDR3 DNA follows: TGTGCCTGGAGTTCCCCGGGGAGGTCCCAGCCCCAGCATTTT.

The CDR3, as DNA: TGTGCCAGCTCGGCCAGACAGGATGACGAGCAGTACTTC. Translation: CASSARQDDEQYF. The chain carries TRBV6-5 and TRBJ2-7; D is perhaps TRBD1 (6 bases). The CDR3 is 13 amino acids. Trimming removed 8 bases from V and 5 bases from J, with 16 bases in between. Germline V gives CDR1 MNHEY, CDR2 SVGAGI.

The chain combines TRBV28 with TRBJ2-3, with 7 nucleotides matching TRBD2. V trimming: 8 bases; J trimming: 1 base; junction bases outside the gene matches: 6. Germline V CDR1 and CDR2: MDHEN, SYDVKM. CDR3 length: 14 amino acids. CDR3 bases: TGTGCCAGCGAAGTTGGGGGGGGCACAGATACGCAGTATTTT. Translation: CASEVGGGTDTQYF.

The J gene is TRBJ1-2, the V gene TRBV5-1; 8 nucleotides align to TRBD1. This CDR3 has 12 residues. V was clipped by 8 bases and J by 4 bases; unmatched bases: 4. Germline V lookup: CDR1 SGHRS, CDR2 YFSETQ. CDR3 in DNA: TGCGCCAGTCGTACAGGGGGCTATGGCTACACCTTC. It codes for CASRTGGYGYTF.

The count of this clone is one. The chain combines TRBV9 with TRBJ1-1, with 8 bases fitting TRBD1. Per the germline V gene, CDR1 is SGDLS and CDR2 is YYNGEE. The CDR3 consists of 15 residues. J was trimmed by 3 bases and V by 3 bases; bases with no gene match: 7. The CDR3 loop reads CASSAQGAFDTEAFF. For the CDR3, the DNA is TGTGCCAGCAGCGCGCAGGGGGCGTTCGACACTGAAGCTTTCTTT.

In its sample, this clone was seen a few times. V is TRBV28 and J is TRBJ2-7; no clear D. The CDR3 is made up of 18 amino acids. Per the germline V gene, CDR1 is MDHEN and CDR2 is SYDVKM. V lost 8 bases and J 2 bases, leaving 28 bases between the germline ends. CDR3 region: CASATFRHSLHKTYEQYF. The CDR3 nucleotides are TGTGCCAGCGCGACTTTCCGTCACTCCCTCCACAAAACCTACGAGCAGTACTTC. Looking up the rest from reference TRBV28 and TRBJ2-7 gives the full variable domain: DVKVTQSSRYLVKRTGEKVFLECVQDMDHENMFWYRQDPGLGLRLIYFSYDVKMKEKGDIPEGYSVSREKKERFSLILESASTNQTSMYLCASATFRHSLHKTYEQYFGPGTRLTVT.

The chain has TRBV2 and TRBJ2-5, with 12 bases identical to TRBD1. The CDR3 runs to 15 residues. Germline trimming cut 4 bases from V and 5 bases from J; bases unmatched to any gene: 5. CDR1 and CDR2 (germline): SNHLY, FYNNEI. This CDR3 reads CASSGGTGGWETQYF. CDR3 coding DNA: TGTGCCAGCAGTGGGGGGACAGGGGGCTGGGAGACCCAGTACTTC.

The chain employs TRBV28 and TRBJ1-4; D ambiguous. The CDR3 runs to 12 residues. CDR1 MDHEN and CDR2 SYDVKM come from the germline V gene. V was trimmed by 1 base and J by 7 bases, leaving 4 bases between them. This chain's CDR3 is CASSLFGEKLFF. In nucleotides, the CDR3 is TGTGCCAGCAGTTTATTCGGTGAAAAACTGTTTTTT. Full variable domain (missing parts from reference TRBV28 and TRBJ1-4): DVKVTQSSRYLVKRTGEKVFLECVQDMDHENMFWYRQDPGLGLRLIYFSYDVKMKEKGDIPEGYSVSREKKERFSLILESASTNQTSMYLCASSLFGEKLFFGSGTQLSVL.

The chain joins TRBV28 to TRBJ1-5; no reliable D call. The CDR3 has 15 residues. CDR1 and CDR2 from the germline V gene are MDHEN and SYDVKM. V was shortened by 3 bases and J by 4 bases, with 13 bases between the two germline ends. CDR3 bases: TGTGCCAGCAGTTTTCACTCGGGGTCGAATCAGCCCCAGCATTTT. Its protein product is CASSFHSGSNQPQHF.

The V gene is TRBV18, the J gene TRBJ1-5; D is unclear. The ends were cut back, 2 bases at V and 2 bases at J, with 7 bases in the middle. This CDR3 contains 14 residues. Germline V gene sequence: CDR1 KGHSH, CDR2 LQKENI. CDR3 protein: CASSPEQGNQPQHF. Written as DNA, the CDR3 is TGTGCCAGCTCACCAGAGCAGGGCAATCAGCCCCAGCATTTT.

This rearrangement joins TRBV4-2 to TRBJ1-1; 7 bases are a match to TRBD1. Trimming cost V 0 bases and J 1 base; bases outside gene matches: 5. Germline loops: CDR1 LGHNA, CDR2 YNFKEQ. There are 16 residues in the CDR3. CDR3 in amino acids: CASSQDRGQPNTEAFF. The CDR3 DNA reads TGTGCCAGCAGCCAAGATCGGGGACAGCCGAACACTGAAGCTTTCTTT.

This clone is a singleton in its sample. The J gene is TRBJ2-7, the V gene TRBV10-1; D possibly corresponds to TRBD2 (6 bases). The CDR3 contains 12 residues. CDR1 and CDR2 from the germline V gene are WNHNN and SYGVQD (reference sequence). V lost 3 bases and J 9 bases, leaving 12 bases between the germline ends. The CDR3 here is CASSDPTGGQYF. In DNA, the CDR3 is TGCGCCAGCAGTGATCCCACCGGGGGGCAGTACTTC.

This clone was seen only a few times. The V call is TRBV2, the J call TRBJ2-5; D gene uncertain. Germline CDR1 is SNHLY and CDR2 is FYNNEI. This CDR3 region has 10 residues. V shed 5 bases and J shed 5 bases, with 3 bases lying between them. CDR3 bases: TGTGCCAGCAGTCGGGAGACCCAGTACTTC. The encoded protein is CASSRETQYF. The variable domain in full, completed from reference TRBV2 and TRBJ2-5, reads EPEVTQTPSHQVTQMGQEVILRCVPISNHLYFYWYRQILGQKVEFLVSFYNNEISEKSEIFDDQFSVERPDGSNFTLKIRSTKLEDSAMYFCASSRETQYFGPGTRLLVL.

V gene TRBV5-6 combines with J gene TRBJ1-2, with 7 nucleotides matching TRBD1. The CDR3 is made up of 14 amino acids. J lost 4 bases, V lost 4 bases, and 7 bases had no gene match. Germline CDR1 SGHDT, CDR2 YYEEEE. CDR3 loop: CASSLQGGGYGYTF. The DNA of the CDR3 is TGTGCCAGCAGCCTCCAGGGGGGCGGCTATGGCTACACCTTC.

V and J are TRBV18 and TRBJ1-2; TRBD1 agrees at 10 bases. V was clipped by 3 bases and J by 3 bases; unmatched bases: 4. Germline-derived CDR1 and CDR2 are KGHSH and LQKENI. The CDR3 length is 15 residues. The CDR3 coding sequence is TGTGCCAGCTCACCGCGGGACAGGGGAGACTATGGCTACACCTTC. It codes for CASSPRDRGDYGYTF.

The chain couples TRBV9 to TRBJ2-3, with 8 bases that match TRBD2. The trim removed 0 bases at V and 0 bases at J, leaving 6 bases unmatched. Germline V gene sequence: CDR1 SGDLS, CDR2 YYNGEE. There are 17 residues in the CDR3. CDR3 residues: CASSVGGGGTSTDTQYF. CDR3 DNA: TGTGCCAGCAGCGTAGGAGGCGGGGGGACTAGCACAGATACGCAGTATTTT. The whole variable domain, remainder taken from reference TRBV9 and TRBJ2-3, is DSGVTQTPKHLITATGQRVTLRCSPRSGDLSVYWYQQSLDQGLQFLIQYYNGEERAKGNILERFSAQQFPDLHSELNLSSLELGDSALYFCASSVGGGGTSTDTQYFGPGTRLTVL.

The rearrangement links TRBV10-3 to TRBJ1-2; no reliable D call. The V gene lost 10 bases and the J gene lost 4 bases, with 19 bases spanning the gap. Germline loops: CDR1 ENHRY, CDR2 SYGVKD. This CDR3 comprises 14 residues. CDR3 sequence reads: CASTDPSLIYGYTF. DNA of the CDR3: TGTGCCAGTACAGACCCTTCGTTAATCTATGGCTACACCTTC.

The J gene is TRBJ1-6, the V gene TRBV28; TRBD1 agrees at 10 bases. In germline, CDR1 is MDHEN, CDR2 SYDVKM. The CDR3 runs 15 residues. Trimming cost V 5 bases and J 8 bases; bases outside gene matches: 6. CDR3 region: CASSATGGMDSPLHF. The CDR3 DNA reads as TGTGCCAGCAGTGCGACAGGGGGCATGGATTCACCCCTCCACTTT.

The chain employs TRBV7-6 and TRBJ1-1; a weak D match, TRBD1 (5 bases). The V end was cut by 5 bases, the J end by 5 bases, with 18 bases between. There are 15 residues in the CDR3. CDR1 is SGHVS, CDR2 FNYEAQ, per germline. CDR3 sequence reads: CASSPVGGESTEAFF. CDR3 coding DNA: TGTGCCAGCAGCCCGGTTGGGGGGGAAAGTACTGAAGCTTTCTTT.